This T cell receptor beta chain comes out of a study of technical replicates of blood from a handful of donors. The CDR3 runs to 14 residues. Germline loops: CDR1 MNHEY, CDR2 SVGAGI. J gave up 6 bases and V 2 bases, and 2 bases lay outside the gene matches. Here immunoSEQ multiplex PCR was the method, and the copy in TCRdb shows in-frame clones only, minus some. The sample lists more than 65,000 clones, approximately 92% occurring once. V is TRBV6-5 and J is TRBJ2-3; 10 nucleotides line up with TRBD2. Sequences were obtained from T cells isolated from PBMCs. This sequence originates from a human donor in good health. In DNA form, the CDR3 reads TGTGCCAGCAGTTACGGTAGCGGGGGGGATACGCAGTATTTT. It yields the protein CASSYGSGGDTQYF.